This T cell receptor beta chain stems from a study of Ad26.COV2.S vaccination and SARS-CoV-2 variants. Across the study: Within the COV1001 Ad26.COV2.S trial arm, the donor was enrolled.

V was pared by 1 base and J by 4 bases, with 7 bases between. Germline V gene sequence: CDR1 SGHNT, CDR2 YYREEE (reference sequence). The CDR3 contains 13 residues. This sample's treatment: 15 to 20 received Ad26.COV2.S at low or high dose, single or two shots; about 5 received placebo; per-sample allocation not given. After the first vaccine or placebo injection, samples were drawn on day 63. Ad26.COV2.S expressed prefusion-stabilized spike from the original Wuhan strain. As concerns this clone: Its specificity is not known.

Whole-study results and caveats: Placebo recipients had lower spike-specific TCR breadth than vaccine recipients. CD8+ and CD4+ T cells specific for spike reportedly responded with substantial breadth after vaccination.

Here immunoSEQ multiplex PCR was the method, and the copy in TCRdb shows in-frame clones only, minus some. The profile shows 400,000 to 450,000 clones, around 90% of them singletons. The material sequenced was peripheral blood, taken in a trial of Ad26.COV2.S vaccine versus placebo. This chain joins TRBV5-4 and TRBJ2-3; D is uncertain. The TCR comes from a person between 18 and 60 years old who received the Ad26.COV2.S COVID-19 vaccine or a placebo. The CDR3 DNA is TGTGCCAGCAGCTTGTTATCGGCAGATACGCAGTATTTT. Translating it yields CASSLLSADTQYF.